The clone carrying this TCR beta chain was seen a few times. Its antigen is unknown. The V and J ends lost 3 bases and 7 bases respectively, with 10 bases between them. The CDR3 has 14 amino acids. This sample was included in a study of T-cell reconstitution after alpha-beta-depleted transplantation in children. General study results and limits: The high TCRbeta diversity at day 60 in some patients came from surviving recipient T cells and thymic progenitors. The main origin of T-cell counts and diversity one year after transplant was newly produced T cells. Reports say that about two months after transplant, the alpha-beta T cells came out of several hundred graft clones that had expanded.

Unique molecular identifiers were incorporated during preparation of the TCRbeta library. TCRdb re-analysed the PCR reads in MiXCR, keeping a single row per CDR3 protein. The table records approximately 15,000 distinct CDR3 sequences, roughly 7.6% of them present only once. Source: PBMCs, mostly from graft donor cells, taken 60 days after TCRalphabeta/CD19-depleted stem cell transplant. The TCR originated in a boy less than two years old who had a stem cell transplant for Wiskott-Aldrich syndrome, so the T cells may come from the graft donor. The rearrangement joins TRBV12-3 or TRBV12-4 to TRBJ1-6, with D hard to call. In DNA form, the CDR3 reads TGTGCCAGCAGTTTGTCCAGGAACAATTCACCCCTCCACTTT. Its translation: CASSLSRNNSPLHF.